The clone carrying this TCR beta chain appeared a single time. This sample is drawn from a study of control samples from healthy donors and cancer patients. The germline CDR1 and CDR2 sequences are MNHEY and SVGAGI. This CDR3 is 15 amino acids long. Trimming took 6 bases from V and 3 from J; bases not matched to a gene: 8. Repertoires were generated with immunoSEQ multiplex PCR, while TCRdb's copy carries only in-frame clones and drops some. The sample lists 150,000 or so clones, approximately 93% occurring once. The V call is TRBV6-5, the J call TRBJ1-5; 7 bases are a match to TRBD1. This clonotype was obtained from a woman in her thirties or forties in good health. Source material: blood. The CDR3 sequence: CASRQTGVVNQPQHF. For the CDR3, the DNA is TGTGCCAGCAGGCAAACAGGGGTTGTCAATCAGCCCCAGCATTTT.